Sequencing of this T cell receptor (beta chain) was carried out in a study of control samples from healthy donors and cancer patients (dated by TCRdb to the early 2020s). V drops 2 bases and J drops 6 bases, leaving 9 bases in between. Its CDR3 holds 13 amino acids, cysteine through phenylalanine. Only CDR3 DNA is held: 39 bases, read in frame from base 1. CDR1 KGHSH and CDR2 LQKENI were looked up in the germline V gene. Turning to this clone: Its antigen remains undetermined. Base qualities are not at hand, and no much larger clone is one base apart.

Library creation used the immunoSEQ multiplex PCR assay. This immuneACCESS table, as held by TCRdb, lists in-frame sequences with V and J called but not all clones. Of the missing ones, under half trace to an unresolved V gene in checked studies; the others have no known cause. For this sample there are tens of thousands of clones; roughly 90% appear just once. Jointly, the top ten make up about 1.8% of the sample. Sequenced: PBMCs. The clonotype was recovered from a middle-aged man with colorectal cancer. The chain is made from TRBV18 and TRBJ2-3; the D element could tentatively be TRBD1 or TRBD2, as 6 bases agree for each. For the CDR3, the sequence is CASSPSGADTQYF. In nucleotide form, the sequence is TGTGCCAGCTCACCATCGGGGGCGGATACGCAGTATTTT.